What follows are 3 T cell receptor beta chains derived from one specimen sequenced in a study of CD8 T cells in Susac syndrome. RNA in amounts of roughly 0.45 to 1 ug was reverse transcribed with random hexamers. TCRdb re-called the immunoSEQ multiplex PCR reads with MiXCR, one entry per CDR3 protein. The sample contains 150,000 or so distinct CDR3 sequences, 85% to 95% of which appear only once. The sample was CD4+ T cells from PBMCs. The source of these receptors is a human donor with Susac syndrome.

This chain links TRBV5-6 with TRBJ2-3; no reliable D call. The CDR3 contains 12 residues. Per the germline V gene, CDR1 is SGHDT and CDR2 is YYEEEE. V was pared by 0 bases and J by 9 bases, with 8 bases between. DNA of the CDR3: TGTGCCAGCAGCTTGGAGGTCGGGACGCAGTATTTT. As protein: CASSLEVGTQYF. Full variable domain (missing parts from reference TRBV5-6 and TRBJ2-3): DAGVTQSPTHLIKTRGQQVTLRCSPKSGHDTVSWYQQALGQGPQFIFQYYEEEERQRGNFPDRFSGHQFPNYSSELNVNALLLGDSALYLCASSLEVGTQYFGPGTRLTVL.

The V gene is TRBV20-1, the J gene TRBJ2-4, with TRBD1 matching over 11 bases. CDR1 and CDR2 from the germline V gene are DFQATT and SNEGSKA (reference sequence). CDR3 size: 14 residues. J gave up 1 base and V 6 bases, and 2 bases lay outside the gene matches. This CDR3 is CSAGTGGAKNIQYF. Here the CDR3 DNA reads TGCAGTGCGGGGACAGGGGGGGCCAAAAACATTCAGTACTTC.

The J gene is TRBJ1-2, the V gene TRBV5-6; D remains ambiguous. The V gene's germline CDR1 is SGHDT and CDR2 YYEEEE. Trimming shortened V by 6 bases and J by 0 bases, and 12 bases separated the two germline ends. The CDR3 extends over 14 amino acids. This CDR3 is CASKTGVANYGYTF. In nucleotides, the CDR3 is TGTGCCAGCAAGACCGGGGTAGCTAACTATGGCTACACCTTC.